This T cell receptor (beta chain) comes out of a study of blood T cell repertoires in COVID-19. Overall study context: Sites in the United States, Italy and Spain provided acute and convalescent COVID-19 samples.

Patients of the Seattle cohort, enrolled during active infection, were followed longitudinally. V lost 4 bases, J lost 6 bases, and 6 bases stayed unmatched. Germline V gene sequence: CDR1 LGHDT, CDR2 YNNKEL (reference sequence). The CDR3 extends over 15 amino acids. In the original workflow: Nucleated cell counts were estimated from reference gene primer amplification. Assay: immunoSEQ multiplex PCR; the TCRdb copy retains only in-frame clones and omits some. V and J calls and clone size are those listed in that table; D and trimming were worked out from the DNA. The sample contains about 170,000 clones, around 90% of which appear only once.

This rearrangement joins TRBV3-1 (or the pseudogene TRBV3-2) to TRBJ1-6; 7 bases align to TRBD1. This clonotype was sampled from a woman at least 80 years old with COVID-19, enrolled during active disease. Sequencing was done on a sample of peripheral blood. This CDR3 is CASSPGTVSNSPLHF. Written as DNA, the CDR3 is TGTGCCAGCAGCCCGGGGACAGTTAGTAATTCACCCCTCCACTTT.